This T cell receptor beta chain was retrieved from a study of radiation and T cells in renal cell carcinoma. Broader study findings: No pretreatment tumor biopsies were available for baseline clonotypes.

Using immunoSEQ multiplex PCR, the repertoire was profiled, and TCRdb retains in-frame clones only, with some absent. Of around 180,000 clones in the sample, roughly nine tenths were seen once. This CDR3 is built from 17 residues. Losses at the gene ends were 3 bases for V and 2 bases for J; bases not matched to a gene: 12. The germline V gene encodes CDR1 GTSNPN and CDR2 SVGIG (reference sequence). Concerning this clone itself: As yet, its antigen is unknown.

Specified time point: blood 4 weeks post-SBRT, at nephrectomy. This sample's treatment: 15 Gy SBRT to primary tumor, nephrectomy 4 weeks later. Nephrectomy followed 15 Gy stereotactic body radiation by 4 weeks. The tumor was a clear cell renal cell carcinoma. The receptor comes from a woman aged 45-60 years with renal cell carcinoma. The rearrangement uses TRBV30 and TRBJ2-7; 11 bases map to TRBD1. The material was blood, obtained from a patient whose treatment included radiotherapy and nephrectomy. The CDR3: CAWSKRTGGGNPYEQYF. The CDR3 region has the DNA TGTGCCTGGAGCAAACGGACAGGGGGCGGTAATCCCTACGAGCAGTACTTC.